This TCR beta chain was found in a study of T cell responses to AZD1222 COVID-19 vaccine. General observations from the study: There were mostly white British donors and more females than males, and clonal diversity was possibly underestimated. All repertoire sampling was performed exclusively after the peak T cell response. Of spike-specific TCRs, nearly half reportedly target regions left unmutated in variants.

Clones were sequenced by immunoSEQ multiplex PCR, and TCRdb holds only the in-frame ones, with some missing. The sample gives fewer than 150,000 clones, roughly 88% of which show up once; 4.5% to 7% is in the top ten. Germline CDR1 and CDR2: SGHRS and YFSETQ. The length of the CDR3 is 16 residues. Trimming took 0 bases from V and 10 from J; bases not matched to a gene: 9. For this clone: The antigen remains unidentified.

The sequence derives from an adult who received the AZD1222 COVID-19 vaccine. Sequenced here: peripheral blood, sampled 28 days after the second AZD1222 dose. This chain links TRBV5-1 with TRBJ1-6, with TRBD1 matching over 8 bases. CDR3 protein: CASSLDGQGTGSPLHF. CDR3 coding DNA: TGCGCCAGCAGCTTGGACGGACAGGGAACTGGCTCACCCCTCCACTTT.